Listed below are T cell receptor beta chains from one sample, sequenced in a study of cytomegalovirus exposure and HLA in healthy donors. Assay: immunoSEQ multiplex PCR; the TCRdb copy retains only in-frame clones and omits some. The data show over 150,000 clones, with 77% seen just once and about 4% held by the top ten. Material for sequencing was PBMCs. The receptors here all came from a man aged 25 to 40 in good health and CMV-seropositive. The CDR3 runs from the conserved cysteine through the conserved F or W. A D gene is named only where the DNA matches it firmly. Size is stated for part of the rows, as once, few or many counts, or as a class when the clone is expanded.

CDR3 protein: CSVVSDYEQYF
CDR3 DNA: TGCAGCGTTGTGTCAGACTACGAGCAGTACTTC
J gene: TRBJ2-7
V gene: TRBV29-1
D gene: NA
clone size: NA

CDR3 protein: CASSLAGLAFTYEQYF
CDR3 DNA: TGTGCCAGCAGCTTAGCCGGACTAGCGTTCACCTACGAGCAGTACTTC
J gene: TRBJ2-7
V gene: TRBV7-6
D gene: TRBD2
clone size: few

CDR3 protein: CASSLELNTGELFF
CDR3 DNA: TGTGCCAGCAGCTTAGAACTGAACACCGGGGAGCTGTTTTTT
J gene: TRBJ2-2
V gene: TRBV11-2
D gene: NA
clone size: NA

CDR3 protein: CASSPAGGVGTQYF
CDR3 DNA: TGTGCCAGCAGCCCCGCGGGGGGGGTCGGGACCCAGTACTTC
J gene: TRBJ2-5
V gene: TRBV7-9
D gene: TRBD2
clone size: NA

CDR3 protein: CASRPSGATDTQYF
CDR3 DNA: TGTGCCAGTAGGCCCAGCGGGGCTACAGATACGCAGTATTTT
J gene: TRBJ2-3
V gene: TRBV19
D gene: TRBD2
clone size: NA

CDR3 protein: CASSVPGLASYEQYF
CDR3 DNA: TGTGCCAGCAGTGTTCCGGGACTAGCCTCCTACGAGCAGTACTTC
J gene: TRBJ2-7
V gene: TRBV6-5
D gene: TRBD2
clone size: NA

CDR3 protein: CASSLGQGARTEAFF
CDR3 DNA: TGTGCCAGCAGCTTGGGACAGGGGGCGAGGACTGAAGCTTTCTTT
J gene: TRBJ1-1
V gene: TRBV5-4
D gene: TRBD1
clone size: NA

CDR3 protein: CASSLVPLAGADTQYF
CDR3 DNA: TGTGCCAGCAGCTTAGTACCCCTAGCGGGGGCAGATACGCAGTATTTT
J gene: TRBJ2-3
V gene: TRBV11-2
D gene: TRBD2
clone size: once

CDR3 protein: CASSLGQSQETQYF
CDR3 DNA: TGTGCCAGCAGCTTGGGACAGAGTCAAGAGACCCAGTACTTC
J gene: TRBJ2-5
V gene: TRBV5-6
D gene: NA
clone size: NA

CDR3 protein: CASSLGTGSIQPQHF
CDR3 DNA: TGCGCCAGCAGCCTCGGGACAGGGTCTATCCAGCCCCAGCATTTT
J gene: TRBJ1-5
V gene: TRBV5-1
D gene: TRBD1
clone size: NA

CDR3 protein: CATDSQGNEQYF
CDR3 DNA: TGTGCCACCGATTCACAGGGTAACGAGCAGTACTTC
J gene: TRBJ2-7
V gene: TRBV10-3
D gene: NA
clone size: NA

CDR3 protein: CASMQPGTGNEKLFF
CDR3 DNA: TGTGCCAGCATGCAACCCGGGACAGGGAATGAAAAACTGTTTTTT
J gene: TRBJ1-4
V gene: TRBV7-2
D gene: TRBD1
clone size: NA

CDR3 protein: CASTLTEAYEQYF
CDR3 DNA: TGTGCCAGCACCCTAACAGAAGCCTACGAGCAGTACTTC
J gene: TRBJ2-7
V gene: TRBV2
D gene: NA
clone size: NA

CDR3 protein: CASSLRQPRGYTF
CDR3 DNA: TGTGCCAGCAGCTTACGACAGCCTCGAGGCTACACCTTC
J gene: TRBJ1-2
V gene: TRBV7-3
D gene: NA
clone size: few

CDR3 protein: CASRRQGSYGYTF
CDR3 DNA: TGTGCCAGCAGGAGACAGGGAAGCTATGGCTACACCTTC
J gene: TRBJ1-2
V gene: TRBV28
D gene: TRBD1
clone size: NA

CDR3 protein: CASSSRTGGVGELFF
CDR3 DNA: TGTGCCAGCAGCTCCAGGACAGGGGGGGTCGGGGAGCTGTTTTTT
J gene: TRBJ2-2
V gene: TRBV7-2
D gene: TRBD1
clone size: NA

CDR3 protein: CASSSPGQGTYEQYF
CDR3 DNA: TGTGCCAGCAGCTCCCCGGGACAGGGTACCTACGAGCAGTACTTC
J gene: TRBJ2-7
V gene: TRBV11-2
D gene: TRBD1
clone size: few

CDR3 protein: CASSRGRLTGAGYNEQFF
CDR3 DNA: TGTGCCAGCAGCCGGGGACGGTTAACTGGGGCGGGGTACAATGAGCAGTTCTTC
J gene: TRBJ2-1
V gene: TRBV7-2
D gene: NA
clone size: NA

CDR3 protein: CASSEDRGGEKLFF
CDR3 DNA: TGCGCCAGCAGTGAGGACAGGGGAGGTGAAAAACTGTTTTTT
J gene: TRBJ1-4
V gene: TRBV10-2
D gene: TRBD1
clone size: NA

CDR3 protein: CASSQSSQGSSGNTIYF
CDR3 DNA: TGCGCCAGCAGCCAATCTTCACAGGGTTCGTCTGGAAACACCATATATTTT
J gene: TRBJ1-3
V gene: TRBV4-1
D gene: NA
clone size: once

CDR3 protein: CASSDSGGKETQYF
CDR3 DNA: TGTGCCAGCAGCGATAGCGGGGGGAAAGAGACCCAGTACTTC
J gene: TRBJ2-5
V gene: TRBV9
D gene: TRBD2
clone size: NA

CDR3 protein: CASSGNSGGGTDTQYF
CDR3 DNA: TGCGCCAGCAGCGGAAACTCGGGGGGAGGCACAGATACGCAGTATTTT
J gene: TRBJ2-3
V gene: TRBV5-1
D gene: TRBD2
clone size: NA

CDR3 protein: CSVERQYTNEKLFF
CDR3 DNA: TGCAGCGTTGAACGACAGTACACTAATGAAAAACTGTTTTTT
J gene: TRBJ1-4
V gene: TRBV29-1
D gene: NA
clone size: once

CDR3 protein: CASSWTGAKQAGGSGTGELFF
CDR3 DNA: TGCGCCAGCAGTTGGACAGGGGCCAAACAAGCGGGGGGGTCGGGCACCGGGGAGCTGTTTTTT
J gene: TRBJ2-2
V gene: TRBV10-1
D gene: NA
clone size: NA

CDR3 protein: CASRTDRGGEQYF
CDR3 DNA: TGTGCCAGCAGGACAGACAGGGGGGGCGAGCAGTACTTC
J gene: TRBJ2-7
V gene: TRBV5-4
D gene: TRBD1
clone size: NA

CDR3 protein: CASSPVGGNTEAFF
CDR3 DNA: TGTGCCAGCAGCCCCGTAGGGGGGAACACTGAAGCTTTCTTT
J gene: TRBJ1-1
V gene: TRBV7-9
D gene: NA
clone size: NA

CDR3 protein: CASSESFLLKSSYNSPLHF
CDR3 DNA: TGTGCCAGCAGTGAAAGCTTTCTTTTGAAGAGCTCCTATAATTCACCCCTCCACTTT
J gene: TRBJ1-6
V gene: TRBV6-4
D gene: NA
clone size: few

CDR3 protein: CASSVDRSETDTQYF
CDR3 DNA: TGCGCCAGCAGCGTGGACAGGTCGGAAACAGATACGCAGTATTTT
J gene: TRBJ2-3
V gene: TRBV5-1
D gene: TRBD1
clone size: NA

CDR3 protein: CASSSGQGKNSPLHF
CDR3 DNA: TGTGCCAGCAGTTCGGGACAGGGGAAGAATTCACCCCTCCACTTT
J gene: TRBJ1-6
V gene: TRBV28
D gene: TRBD1
clone size: once

CDR3 protein: CASSSRTGGNNQPQHF
CDR3 DNA: TGTGCCAGTAGTTCCCGGACAGGGGGAAACAATCAGCCCCAGCATTTT
J gene: TRBJ1-5
V gene: TRBV19
D gene: TRBD1
clone size: NA

CDR3 protein: CASSLEPSTYEQYF
CDR3 DNA: TGTGCCAGCAGTTTGGAGCCATCGACCTACGAGCAGTACTTC
J gene: TRBJ2-7
V gene: TRBV11-2
D gene: NA
clone size: NA

CDR3 protein: CATTYTDTQYF
CDR3 DNA: TGTGCCACTACGTACACAGATACGCAGTATTTT
J gene: TRBJ2-3
V gene: TRBV27
D gene: NA
clone size: NA

CDR3 protein: CASSQGDRVYEQYF
CDR3 DNA: TGTGCCAGCTCCCAGGGGGACAGGGTCTACGAGCAGTACTTC
J gene: TRBJ2-7
V gene: TRBV6-1
D gene: TRBD1
clone size: NA

CDR3 protein: CASGLLSGETQYF
CDR3 DNA: TGTGCTAGTGGTTTGCTGTCGGGGGAGACCCAGTACTTC
J gene: TRBJ2-5
V gene: TRBV12-5
D gene: NA
clone size: NA

CDR3 protein: CASSESGGGARNEQFF
CDR3 DNA: TGCGCCAGCAGTGAGTCCGGCGGGGGGGCAAGAAATGAGCAGTTCTTC
J gene: TRBJ2-1
V gene: TRBV10-2
D gene: TRBD2
clone size: NA

CDR3 protein: CASSELQGSVYEQYF
CDR3 DNA: TGTGCCAGCAGTGAGCTCCAGGGAAGTGTCTACGAGCAGTACTTC
J gene: TRBJ2-7
V gene: TRBV2
D gene: NA
clone size: NA

CDR3 protein: CASSFGTDPSMRKLFF
CDR3 DNA: TGTGCCAGCAGCTTTGGGACAGATCCTTCCATGAGGAAACTGTTTTTT
J gene: TRBJ1-4
V gene: TRBV5-6
D gene: TRBD1
clone size: NA

CDR3 protein: CASSGRYEQYF
CDR3 DNA: TGTGCCAGCAGCGGCCGCTACGAGCAGTACTTC
J gene: TRBJ2-7
V gene: TRBV21-1
D gene: NA
clone size: NA

CDR3 protein: CASSLQGGTDTQYF
CDR3 DNA: TGTGCCAGCAGTCTACAGGGCGGCACAGATACGCAGTATTTT
J gene: TRBJ2-3
V gene: TRBV7-9
D gene: NA
clone size: NA

CDR3 protein: CASSFGGGDSPLHF
CDR3 DNA: TGTGCCAGCAGTTTCGGAGGGGGCGATTCACCCCTCCACTTT
J gene: TRBJ1-6
V gene: TRBV27
D gene: TRBD1
clone size: NA

CDR3 protein: CASRRGYLLDEQYF
CDR3 DNA: TGTGCCAGCAGGAGAGGCTACCTCCTCGACGAGCAGTACTTC
J gene: TRBJ2-7
V gene: TRBV6-5
D gene: NA
clone size: NA

CDR3 protein: CASSPRTGGGYEQYF
CDR3 DNA: TGTGCCAGCAGCCCTAGAACGGGGGGAGGGTACGAGCAGTACTTC
J gene: TRBJ2-7
V gene: TRBV7-9
D gene: TRBD2
clone size: NA

CDR3 protein: CAWSVIHFNQPQHF
CDR3 DNA: TGTGCCTGGAGTGTAATACATTTCAATCAGCCCCAGCATTTT
J gene: TRBJ1-5
V gene: TRBV30
D gene: NA
clone size: NA

CDR3 protein: CASSSDRENWRVWWYF
CDR3 DNA: TGTGCCAGCAGTTCAGATAGAGAAAATTGGAGGGTCTGGTGGTACTTC
J gene: TRBJ2-4
V gene: TRBV28
D gene: NA
clone size: once

CDR3 protein: CASSAHHGTAQETQYF
CDR3 DNA: TGTGCCAGCAGCGCGCACCACGGGACAGCCCAAGAGACCCAGTACTTC
J gene: TRBJ2-5
V gene: TRBV9
D gene: TRBD1
clone size: NA

CDR3 protein: CASSYSTGWETQYF
CDR3 DNA: TGTGCCAGCAGTTACTCGACAGGGTGGGAGACCCAGTACTTC
J gene: TRBJ2-5
V gene: TRBV6-5
D gene: TRBD1
clone size: NA

CDR3 protein: CSVASTAGGRTDTQYF
CDR3 DNA: TGCAGCGTTGCCTCTACCGCGGGGGGGCGCACAGATACGCAGTATTTT
J gene: TRBJ2-3
V gene: TRBV29-1
D gene: TRBD2
clone size: NA

CDR3 protein: CATSRGLAGTTSTDTQYF
CDR3 DNA: TGTGCCACCAGCAGAGGACTAGCGGGGACAACTAGCACAGATACGCAGTATTTT
J gene: TRBJ2-3
V gene: TRBV15
D gene: TRBD2
clone size: NA

CDR3 protein: CASSTGVRNIQYF
CDR3 DNA: TGTGCCAGCAGCACAGGGGTTCGAAACATTCAGTACTTC
J gene: TRBJ2-4
V gene: TRBV14
D gene: TRBD1
clone size: NA

CDR3 protein: CASSPDSMNTEAFF
CDR3 DNA: TGCGCCAGCAGCCCGGACAGTATGAACACTGAAGCTTTCTTT
J gene: TRBJ1-1
V gene: TRBV4-1
D gene: NA
clone size: NA

CDR3 protein: CASRKDRVSYEQYF
CDR3 DNA: TGTGCCAGCAGAAAGGACAGGGTGTCCTACGAGCAGTACTTC
J gene: TRBJ2-7
V gene: TRBV2
D gene: TRBD1
clone size: NA

CDR3 protein: CASSQDRADRNTIYF
CDR3 DNA: TGCGCCAGCAGCCAAGACAGGGCTGATAGAAACACCATATATTTT
J gene: TRBJ1-3
V gene: TRBV4-1
D gene: NA
clone size: NA

CDR3 protein: CATSRDLGQRNYEQYF
CDR3 DNA: TGTGCCACCAGCAGAGATCTTGGACAGAGAAACTACGAGCAGTACTTC
J gene: TRBJ2-7
V gene: TRBV15
D gene: NA
clone size: NA

CDR3 protein: CAISGLAGGGSDVLTF
CDR3 DNA: TGTGCCATCAGTGGACTAGCGGGGGGGGGCTCTGACGTCCTGACTTTC
J gene: TRBJ2-6
V gene: TRBV10-3
D gene: TRBD2
clone size: NA